This entry describes one T cell receptor beta chain. Its antigen is unidentified. Read data end 3 residues before the CDR3 end; the end is taken from the germline J gene. This table comes from immunoSEQ multiplex PCR, and its TCRdb copy is limited to in-frame clones, with some not included. Recorded here are 30,000 to 40,000 clones, none singletons. The sample is drawn from a study of T cell clonality in common variable immunodeficiency. Broader study findings: Reportedly, TCR beta sequences from common variable immunodeficiency showed fewer deletions and N-nucleotide insertions. Shared TCRbeta clones were fewer between CVID subjects than controls.

Trimming pared 1 base from V and 0 bases from J, leaving 7 bases between. This CDR3 comprises 14 residues. The germline V gene encodes CDR1 LNHDA and CDR2 SQIVND (reference sequence). Sequencing input: peripheral blood mononuclear cells. V is TRBV19 and J is TRBJ2-7; D remains unclear. This TCR was recovered from a human donor with common variable immunodeficiency. CDR3 amino acids: CASSIGGSSYEQYF. The CDR3 DNA, read in part, is TGTGCCAGTAGTATAGGCGGCAGCTCCTACGAG.